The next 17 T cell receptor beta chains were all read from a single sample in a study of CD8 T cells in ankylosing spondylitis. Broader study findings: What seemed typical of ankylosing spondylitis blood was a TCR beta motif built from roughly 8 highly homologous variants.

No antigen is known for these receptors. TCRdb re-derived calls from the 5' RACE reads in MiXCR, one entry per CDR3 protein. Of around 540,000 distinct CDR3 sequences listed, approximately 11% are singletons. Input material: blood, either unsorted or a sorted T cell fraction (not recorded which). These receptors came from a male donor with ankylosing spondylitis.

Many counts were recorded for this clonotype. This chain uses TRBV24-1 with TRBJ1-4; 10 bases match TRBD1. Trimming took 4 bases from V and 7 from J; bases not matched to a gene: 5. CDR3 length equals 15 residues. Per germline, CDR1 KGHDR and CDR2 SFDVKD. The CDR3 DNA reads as TGTGCCACCAGTGACCCGGGACAGGGGAGTGAAAAACTGTTTTTT. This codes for CATSDPGQGSEKLFF.

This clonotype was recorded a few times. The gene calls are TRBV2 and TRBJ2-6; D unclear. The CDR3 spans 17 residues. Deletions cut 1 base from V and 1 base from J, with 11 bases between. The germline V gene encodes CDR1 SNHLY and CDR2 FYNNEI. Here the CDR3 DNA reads TGTGCCAGCAGTGAAGGGTGGGCCACTTCTGGGGCCAACGTCCTGACTTTC. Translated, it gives CASSEGWATSGANVLTF.

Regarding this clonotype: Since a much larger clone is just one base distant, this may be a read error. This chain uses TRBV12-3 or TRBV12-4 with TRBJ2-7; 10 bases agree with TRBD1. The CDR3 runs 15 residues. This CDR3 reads CDSSKQGQGKAEQYF. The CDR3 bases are TGTGACAGCAGTAAACAGGGACAGGGGAAAGCCGAGCAGTACTTC.

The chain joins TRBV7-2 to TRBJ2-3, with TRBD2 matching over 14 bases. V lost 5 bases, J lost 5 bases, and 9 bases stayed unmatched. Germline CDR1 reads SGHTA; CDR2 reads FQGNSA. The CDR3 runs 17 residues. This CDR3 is CASSHRTSGRLGDTQYF. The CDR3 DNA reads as TGTGCCAGCAGCCATAGGACTAGCGGGAGGTTGGGAGATACGCAGTATTTT.

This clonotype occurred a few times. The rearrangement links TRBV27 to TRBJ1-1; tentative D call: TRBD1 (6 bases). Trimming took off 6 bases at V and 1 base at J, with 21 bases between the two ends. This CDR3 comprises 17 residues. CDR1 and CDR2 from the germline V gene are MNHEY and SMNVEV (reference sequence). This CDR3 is CASSPMNRDVGNTEAFF. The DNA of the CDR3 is TGTGCCAGCAGCCCCATGAACAGGGACGTGGGGAACACTGAAGCTTTCTTT.

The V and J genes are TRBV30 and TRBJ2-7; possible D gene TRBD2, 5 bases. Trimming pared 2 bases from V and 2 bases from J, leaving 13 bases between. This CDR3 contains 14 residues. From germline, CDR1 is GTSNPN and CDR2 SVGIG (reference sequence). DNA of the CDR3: TGTGCCTGGAGTCGGATCCGAGGGACCTACGAGCAGTACTTC. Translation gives CAWSRIRGTYEQYF.

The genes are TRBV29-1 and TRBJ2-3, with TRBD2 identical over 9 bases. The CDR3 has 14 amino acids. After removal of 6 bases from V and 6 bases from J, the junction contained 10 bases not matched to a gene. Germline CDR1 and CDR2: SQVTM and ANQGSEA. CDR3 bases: TGCAGCGTCCGGTCAGCGGGAGGTACCGATACGCAGTATTTT. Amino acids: CSVRSAGGTDTQYF.

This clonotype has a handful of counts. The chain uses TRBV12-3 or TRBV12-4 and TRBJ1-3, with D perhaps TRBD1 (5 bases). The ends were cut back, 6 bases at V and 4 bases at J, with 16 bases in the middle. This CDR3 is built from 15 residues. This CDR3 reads CASSHPPGNGNTIYF. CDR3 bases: TGTGCCAGCAGCCACCCCCCAGGGAACGGAAACACCATATATTTT.

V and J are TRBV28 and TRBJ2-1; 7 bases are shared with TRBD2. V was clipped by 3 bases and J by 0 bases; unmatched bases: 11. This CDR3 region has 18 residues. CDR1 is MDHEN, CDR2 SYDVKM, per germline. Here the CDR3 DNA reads TGTGCCAGCAGTTTCATTGGCGGGAGAGGCACCTCCTACAATGAGCAGTTCTTC. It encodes CASSFIGGRGTSYNEQFF.

CDR3 in amino acids: CASSFGTGHSNEQFF. DNA of the CDR3: TGTGCCAGCTCATTCGGGACAGGGCACTCCAATGAGCAGTTCTTC. The chain uses TRBV6-1 and TRBJ2-1; 9 nucleotides line up with TRBD1. With 8 bases clipped from V and 6 bases from J, the junction kept 11 bases outside the gene matches. The CDR3 spans 15 residues. In germline, CDR1 is MNHNS, CDR2 SASEGT.

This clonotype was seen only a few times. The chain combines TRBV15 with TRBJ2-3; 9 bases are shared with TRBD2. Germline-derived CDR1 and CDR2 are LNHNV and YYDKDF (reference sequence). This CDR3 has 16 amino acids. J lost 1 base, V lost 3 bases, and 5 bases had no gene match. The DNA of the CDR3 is TGTGCCACCAGCAGTGGACGACTAGCGGGCACAGATACGCAGTATTTT. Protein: CATSSGRLAGTDTQYF. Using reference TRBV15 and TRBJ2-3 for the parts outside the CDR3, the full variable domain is DAMVIQNPRYQVTQFGKPVTLSCSQTLNHNVMYWYQQKSSQAPKLLFHYYDKDFNNEADTPDNFQSRRPNTSFCFLDIRSPGLGDTAMYLCATSSGRLAGTDTQYFGPGTRLTVL.

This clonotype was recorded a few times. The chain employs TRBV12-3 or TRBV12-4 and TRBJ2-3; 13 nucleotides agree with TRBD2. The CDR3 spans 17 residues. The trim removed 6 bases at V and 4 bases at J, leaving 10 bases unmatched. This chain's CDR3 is CASRPGLAGNWADTQYF. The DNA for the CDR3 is TGTGCCAGCAGGCCGGGACTAGCGGGAAATTGGGCAGATACGCAGTATTTT.

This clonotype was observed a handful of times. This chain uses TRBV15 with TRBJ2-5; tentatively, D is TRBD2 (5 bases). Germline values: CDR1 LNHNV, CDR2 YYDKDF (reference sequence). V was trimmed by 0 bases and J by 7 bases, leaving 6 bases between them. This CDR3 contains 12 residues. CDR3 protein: CATSREGRTQYF. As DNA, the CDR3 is TGTGCCACCAGCAGAGAGGGGAGGACCCAGTACTTC.

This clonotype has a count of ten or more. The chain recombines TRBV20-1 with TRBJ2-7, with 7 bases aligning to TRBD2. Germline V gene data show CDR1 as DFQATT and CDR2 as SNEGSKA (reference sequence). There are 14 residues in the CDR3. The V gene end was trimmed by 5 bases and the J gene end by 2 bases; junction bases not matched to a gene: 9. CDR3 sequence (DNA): TGCAGTGCTCCCACCGGGACTATACCCTACGAGCAGTACTTC. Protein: CSAPTGTIPYEQYF.

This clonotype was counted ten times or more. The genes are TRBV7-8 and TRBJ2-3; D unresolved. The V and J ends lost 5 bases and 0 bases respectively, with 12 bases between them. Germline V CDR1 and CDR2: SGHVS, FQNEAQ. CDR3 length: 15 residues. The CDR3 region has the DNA TGTGCCAGCAGCCCCCATGAGATTAGCACAGATACGCAGTATTTT. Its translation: CASSPHEISTDTQYF.

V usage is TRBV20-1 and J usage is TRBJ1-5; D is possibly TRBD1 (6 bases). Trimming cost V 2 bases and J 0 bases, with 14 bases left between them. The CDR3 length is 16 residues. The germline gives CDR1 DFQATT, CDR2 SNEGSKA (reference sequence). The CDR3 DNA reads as TGCAGTGCTAGACCAACGAGGGACATTAGCAATCAGCCCCAGCATTTT. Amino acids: CSARPTRDISNQPQHF.

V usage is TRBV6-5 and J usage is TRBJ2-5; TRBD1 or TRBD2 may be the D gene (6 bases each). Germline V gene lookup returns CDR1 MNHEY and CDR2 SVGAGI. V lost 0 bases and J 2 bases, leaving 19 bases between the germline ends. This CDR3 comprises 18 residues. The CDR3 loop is CASSYSNPSRGVQETQYF. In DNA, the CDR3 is TGTGCCAGCAGTTACTCGAATCCTTCGAGGGGGGTACAAGAGACCCAGTACTTC.